This T cell receptor (beta chain) was sequenced for a study of Graves' ophthalmopathy and Graves' hyperthyroidism. Amplification from RNA transcripts yielded the TCR beta CDR3 regions. HTBI-primed RT-PCR formed the first round, and a multiplex PCR formed the second. TCRdb recomputed calls from the multiplex PCR reads with MiXCR, one row per CDR3 protein. This sample carries more than 300,000 distinct CDR3 sequences, about 15% of them seen once, and the ten largest clones take 2.4%. No ophthalmopathy within 18 months of follow-up signified stable hyperthyroidism. Deletions cut 0 bases from V and 2 bases from J, with 13 bases between. The length of the CDR3 is 16 residues. Germline V gene data show CDR1 as SGHAT and CDR2 as FQNNGV.

The sequenced material came from peripheral blood. The chain couples TRBV11-2 to TRBJ1-1; the D is unclear. This sequence originates from an adult woman with stable Graves' hyperthyroidism. Written as DNA, the CDR3 is TGTGCCAGCAGCTTAGACCTGAGTAACCTCAACACTGAAGCTTTCTTT. It encodes CASSLDLSNLNTEAFF.